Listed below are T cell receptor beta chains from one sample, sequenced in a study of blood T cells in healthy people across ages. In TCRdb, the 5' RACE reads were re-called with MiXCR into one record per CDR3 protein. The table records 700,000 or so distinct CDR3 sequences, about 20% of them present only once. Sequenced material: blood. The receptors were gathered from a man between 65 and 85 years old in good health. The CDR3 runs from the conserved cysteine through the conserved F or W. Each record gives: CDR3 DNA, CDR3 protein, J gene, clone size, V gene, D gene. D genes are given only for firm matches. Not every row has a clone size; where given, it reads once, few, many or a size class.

TGTGCCAGCAGCCGCGACTTCGGCAAAGAGACCCAGTACTTC CASSRDFGKETQYF TRBJ2-5 few TRBV5-5 NA
TGTGCCAGCAGTCAATGGACAGGGAATAACTATGGCTACACCTTC CASSQWTGNNYGYTF TRBJ1-2 few TRBV6-5 TRBD1
TGTGCCAGCAGTCGGAATCAATACAATGAGCAGTTCTTC CASSRNQYNEQFF TRBJ2-1 few TRBV6-6 NA
TGCGCCAGCAGCCAAGAGCAGGATTACAATGAGCAGTTCTTC CASSQEQDYNEQFF TRBJ2-1 NA TRBV4-3 NA
TGCAGTGCTAAACCGGGACAGGCCTATCAGCCCCAGCATTTT CSAKPGQAYQPQHF TRBJ1-5 few TRBV20-1 TRBD1
TGTGCTAGCAGTCAAATGGTTTACTCCTACAATGAGCAGTTCTTC CASSQMVYSYNEQFF TRBJ2-1 few TRBV3-1 NA
TGTGCCAGCAGTTTAGAATTGGTGCAGAATACGCAGTATTTT CASSLELVQNTQYF TRBJ2-3 few TRBV7-2 NA
TGTGCCAGCAGCTTAGAGGGAAGGGGTCCCTACAATGAGCAGTTCTTC CASSLEGRGPYNEQFF TRBJ2-1 NA TRBV7-2 NA
TGCAGCGTTGTCCAGGGCGGGACTGAAGCTTTCTTT CSVVQGGTEAFF TRBJ1-1 few TRBV29-1 NA
TGTGCCAGCAGCCAAGATCGGAGATCCCTTCTATTAAGGGCAAACACCATATATTTT CASSQDRRSLLLRANTIYF TRBJ1-3 few TRBV3-1 NA
TGTGCCAGCAGCTTAAGGAACAGGTGGATCCAAGAGACCCAGTACTTC CASSLRNRWIQETQYF TRBJ2-5 NA TRBV7-2 NA